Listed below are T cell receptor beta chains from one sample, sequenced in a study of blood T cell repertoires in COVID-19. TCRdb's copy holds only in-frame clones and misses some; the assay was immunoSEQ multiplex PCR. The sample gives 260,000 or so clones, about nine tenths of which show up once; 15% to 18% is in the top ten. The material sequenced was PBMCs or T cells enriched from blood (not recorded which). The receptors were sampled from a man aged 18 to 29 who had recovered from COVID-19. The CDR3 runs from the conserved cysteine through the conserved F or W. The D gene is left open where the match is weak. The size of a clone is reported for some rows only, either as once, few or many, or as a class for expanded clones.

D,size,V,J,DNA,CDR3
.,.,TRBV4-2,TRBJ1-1,TGTGCCAGCAGCCAAGCGGTGAGCTACGTGGCTTTCTTT,CASSQAVSYVAFF
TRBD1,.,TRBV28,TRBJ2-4,TGTGCCAGCAGTCCAGGACAGGTCAAAAACATTCAGTACTTC,CASSPGQVKNIQYF
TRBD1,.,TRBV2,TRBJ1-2,TGTGCCAGCAGTGAATGGGCAGGGGGAAACTATGGCTACACCTTC,CASSEWAGGNYGYTF
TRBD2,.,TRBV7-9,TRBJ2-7,TGTGCCAGCAGCCTTTCTGGGGGACTAGCGTACTACGAGCAGTACTTC,CASSLSGGLAYYEQYF
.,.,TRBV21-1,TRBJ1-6,TGTGCCAGCAGCAAAAAGTTGGCTAATTCACCCCTCCACTTT,CASSKKLANSPLHF
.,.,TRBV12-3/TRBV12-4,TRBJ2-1,TGTGCCAGCAGTTCCCCTACCCTCAATGAGCAGTTCTTC,CASSSPTLNEQFF
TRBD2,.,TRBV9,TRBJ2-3,TGTGCCAGCAGCGCCCTACTAGCGGGAGGGGCAGATACGCAGTATTTT,CASSALLAGGADTQYF
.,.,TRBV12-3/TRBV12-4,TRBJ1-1,TGTGCCAGCAGTTCCGCCCCGGGCACTGAAGCTTTCTTT,CASSSAPGTEAFF
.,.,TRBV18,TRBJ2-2,TGTGCCAGCTCGGCCAGGGTCGCGAACACCGGGGAGCTGTTTTTT,CASSARVANTGELFF
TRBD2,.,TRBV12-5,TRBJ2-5,TGTGCTAGTGGCTCCGGGACTAGCGGGAGGGGGGAGACCCAGTACTTC,CASGSGTSGRGETQYF
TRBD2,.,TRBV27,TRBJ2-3,TGTGCCAGCAGTGACCCGGGACTATACACAGATACGCAGTATTTT,CASSDPGLYTDTQYF
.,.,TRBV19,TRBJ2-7,TGTGCCAGTACAATGTACGAGCAGTACTTC,CASTMYEQYF
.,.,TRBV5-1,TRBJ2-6,TGCGCCAGCACCCTCGACCCGGGTGGGGCCAACGTCCTGACTTTC,CASTLDPGGANVLTF
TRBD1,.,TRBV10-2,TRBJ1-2,TGCGCCAGCAGTTCCGGGACAGATTACTATGGCTACACCTTC,CASSSGTDYYGYTF
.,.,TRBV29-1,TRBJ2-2,TGCAGCCCGCAATTGAATCAGGGTATTTCCACGAACACCGGGGAGCTGTTTTTT,CSPQLNQGISTNTGELFF
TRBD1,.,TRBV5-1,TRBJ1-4,TGCGCCAGCAGGCCCGGGACAGTCGGGGAAAAACTGTTTTTT,CASRPGTVGEKLFF
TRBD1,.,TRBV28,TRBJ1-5,TGTGCCAGCAGCGCCCATGGGACAGGGCGTGGGCAGCCCCAGCATTTT,CASSAHGTGRGQPQHF
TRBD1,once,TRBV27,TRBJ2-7,TGTGCCAGTCGGGACAGGGGGACCTACGAGCAGTACTTC,CASRDRGTYEQYF
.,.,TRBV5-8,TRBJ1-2,TGTGCCAGCAGGACGGCGGGCTATGGCTACACCTTC,CASRTAGYGYTF
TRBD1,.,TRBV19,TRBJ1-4,TGTGCCAGTAGTATTACGACAGGGTATAATGAAAAACTGTTTTTT,CASSITTGYNEKLFF
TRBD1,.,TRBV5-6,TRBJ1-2,TGTGCCAGCAGCTTGGACCGGGCAGGGGGTTTAGGCTACACCTTC,CASSLDRAGGLGYTF
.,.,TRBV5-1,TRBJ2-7,TGCGCCAGCAGCTTGGTATCAACTGGTTCCATCTACGAGCAGTACTTC,CASSLVSTGSIYEQYF
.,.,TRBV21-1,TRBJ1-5,TGTGCCAGCAGCAAAGACGGCAGGGGGCTGAGCAATCAGCCCCAGCATTTT,CASSKDGRGLSNQPQHF
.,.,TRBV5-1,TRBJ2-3,TGCGCCAGCAGCTTGGGTACCTTCGGAGATACGCAGTATTTT,CASSLGTFGDTQYF
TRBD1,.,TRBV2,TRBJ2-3,TGTGCCAGCGGCCGGGACAGCGAATCCCTCACAGATACGCAGTATTTT,CASGRDSESLTDTQYF